Following are 15 T cell receptor beta chains from one sample sequenced in a study of beta chain features in type 1 diabetes. The authors reverse transcribed all of the isolated RNA, so sequencing captured expressed TCRB transcripts. Measured with immunoSEQ multiplex PCR; TCRdb has only the in-frame clones, and not every one. The sample shows around 400,000 clones, approximately 16% of them seen only once. Source material: naive CD4+ T cells from blood. The receptors were sampled from a woman between 18 and 29 years old in good health.

The sample holds a few counts of this clone. This sequence joins TRBV21-1 and TRBJ2-5; the table's D call, TRBD1, was not checked against the DNA. TRBV21-1 is noted as a pseudogene. The CDR3 spans 13 residues. The chain's CDR3 is CASSNWQRETQYF. The CDR3 DNA reads TGTGCCAGCAGCAATTGGCAACGAGAGACCCAGTACTTC.

The sample holds a few counts of this clone. V and J are TRBV2 and TRBJ2-1, with 7 bases lining up with TRBD1. V shed 3 bases, J shed 4 bases, and the junction held 6 bases outside the gene matches. From germline, CDR1 is SNHLY and CDR2 FYNNEI. The CDR3 loop spans 15 amino acids. CDR3 DNA: TGTGCCAGCAGTGACCCACAGGGGCATTACAATGAGCAGTTCTTC. Amino acid sequence: CASSDPQGHYNEQFF.

This chain uses TRBV7-9 with TRBJ1-5, with 8 bases matching TRBD1. Per the germline V gene, CDR1 is SEHNR and CDR2 is FQNEAQ (reference sequence). With V trimmed by 4 bases and J by 3 bases, 8 bases remained unmatched. CDR3 length equals 16 residues. The CDR3 DNA is TGTGCCAGCAGCTCATCCAGGACAGGGATCAATCAGCCCCAGCATTTT. This codes for CASSSSRTGINQPQHF.

This clone was counted only a few times. V usage is TRBV28 and J usage is TRBJ2-2, with D perhaps TRBD2 (7 bases). The CDR3 runs 16 residues. Germline CDR1 is MDHEN and CDR2 is SYDVKM. Trimming cost V 4 bases and J 3 bases, with 15 bases left between them. DNA of the CDR3: TGTGCCAGCAGTTCGGGGAGGGGGGTTGACACCGGGGAGCTGTTTTTT. Translated: CASSSGRGVDTGELFF.

This clone showed up just a few times. The chain recombines TRBV11-2 with TRBJ2-7; D gene ambiguous. CDR3 size: 15 residues. The V gene's germline CDR1 is SGHAT and CDR2 FQNNGV. V lost 2 bases, J lost 3 bases, and 14 bases lay in between. The CDR3 DNA is TGTGCCAGCAGCTTAATGGGCATGAGCAACTACGAGCAGTACTTC. It specifies CASSLMGMSNYEQYF. Supplemented by reference TRBV11-2 and TRBJ2-7, the full variable domain reads EAGVAQSPRYKIIEKRQSVAFWCNPISGHATLYWYQQILGQGPKLLIQFQNNGVVDDSQLPKDRFSAERLKGVDSTLKIQPAKLEDSAVYLCASSLMGMSNYEQYFGPGTRLTVT.

This clone was counted between two and nine times. The chain carries TRBV19 and TRBJ2-6; a possible D gene is TRBD2 (6 bases). Germline CDR1 reads LNHDA; CDR2 reads SQIVND (reference sequence). Trimming shortened V by 8 bases and J by 0 bases, and 14 bases separated the two germline ends. The CDR3 is 16 residues long. The CDR3 DNA reads as TGTGCCAGTCTACGGGGGACCCACTCTGGGGCCAACGTCCTGACTTTC. It translates to CASLRGTHSGANVLTF.

The sample holds a few counts of this clone. The gene calls are TRBV9 and TRBJ1-1; no firm D call. Per germline, CDR1 SGDLS and CDR2 YYNGEE. The CDR3 length is 13 residues. Trimming left V 0 bases short and J 8 bases short, with 11 bases between. The CDR3 sequence: CASSVELGGEAFF. The CDR3 coding sequence is TGTGCCAGCAGCGTAGAGTTAGGCGGAGAAGCTTTCTTT. Based on the CDR3 plus reference TRBV9 and TRBJ1-1, the full variable domain is DSGVTQTPKHLITATGQRVTLRCSPRSGDLSVYWYQQSLDQGLQFLIQYYNGEERAKGNILERFSAQQFPDLHSELNLSSLELGDSALYFCASSVELGGEAFFGQGTRLTVV.

The chain combines TRBV11-2 with TRBJ1-1; D perhaps matches TRBD1 (5 bases). CDR1 and CDR2 from the germline V gene are SGHAT and FQNNGV. V was trimmed by 1 base and J by 5 bases, leaving 14 bases between them. This CDR3 comprises 15 residues. Written as DNA, the CDR3 is TGTGCCAGCAGCTTAGTATGGGGGGTGGAAACTGAAGCTTTCTTT. Encoded protein: CASSLVWGVETEAFF.

Only a few counts were recorded for this clone. The V gene is TRBV9, the J gene TRBJ2-5, with D tentatively TRBD1 (5 bases). V lost 7 bases to trimming and J lost 4 bases, with 11 bases between them. The CDR3 consists of 12 residues. Germline values: CDR1 SGDLS, CDR2 YYNGEE. CDR3 nucleotides: TGTGCCAGCGAAGGGGTGGGAGAGACCCAGTACTTC. It is translated as CASEGVGETQYF. The entire variable domain, with the rest obtained from reference TRBV9 and TRBJ2-5, is as follows: DSGVTQTPKHLITATGQRVTLRCSPRSGDLSVYWYQQSLDQGLQFLIQYYNGEERAKGNILERFSAQQFPDLHSELNLSSLELGDSALYFCASEGVGETQYFGPGTRLLVL.

V gene TRBV7-6 combines with J gene TRBJ1-3; D is uncertain. The germline V gene has CDR1 SGHVS and CDR2 FNYEAQ. Trimming left V 5 bases short and J 3 bases short, with 11 bases between. The CDR3 consists of 14 residues. This chain's CDR3 is CASSPAGHGNTIYF. CDR3 nucleotide sequence: TGTGCCAGCAGCCCGGCGGGTCATGGAAACACCATATATTTT.

Only a few counts were recorded for this clone. The chain couples TRBV23-1 to TRBJ2-5, with D possibly matching TRBD2 (5 bases). TRBV23-1 is recorded as an ORF, its role being uncertain. This CDR3 is 13 amino acids long. With 7 bases removed from V and 4 bases from J, the gap between germline ends came to 13 bases. The CDR3 DNA reads TGCGCCAGCATTTTAAGGGAGTCAGAGACCCAGTACTTC. Translating gives CASILRESETQYF.

This chain's CDR3 is CASSFRGKGEQFF. The CDR3 nucleotides read TGTGCCAGCAGCTTTAGAGGGAAAGGTGAGCAGTTCTTC. This rearrangement joins TRBV7-2 to TRBJ2-1; D possibly corresponds to TRBD2 (5 bases). Trimming pared 3 bases from V and 9 bases from J, leaving 12 bases between. This CDR3 has 13 residues. From germline, CDR1 is SGHTA and CDR2 FQGNSA.

This clone was detected only once. V is TRBV5-1 and J is TRBJ2-1; the match to TRBD2 covers 12 bases. Germline V lookup: CDR1 SGHRS, CDR2 YFSETQ. The CDR3 extends over 15 amino acids. With V trimmed by 5 bases and J by 5 bases, 5 bases remained unmatched. CDR3 protein: CASRGGLAGDNEQFF. The CDR3 DNA follows: TGCGCCAGCAGGGGGGGACTAGCGGGTGACAATGAGCAGTTCTTC.

This clone showed up just a few times. The genes are TRBV7-9 and TRBJ1-2, with 10 bases matching TRBD1. The CDR3 covers 16 residues. Germline V gives CDR1 SEHNR, CDR2 FQNEAQ (reference sequence). V gave up 4 bases and J gave up 6 bases; unmatched junction bases: 11. CDR3 in DNA: TGTGCCAGCAGCTCCCCCGGGACAGGGGTATACGATGGCTACACCTTC. Amino acid sequence: CASSSPGTGVYDGYTF.

This clone was recorded a few times. The chain uses TRBV29-1 and TRBJ2-1; D uncertain. Germline lookup yields CDR1 SQVTM and CDR2 ANQGSEA. CDR3 length equals 11 residues. V lost 4 bases, J lost 7 bases, and 8 bases lay in between. CDR3 nucleotide sequence: TGCAGCGTTGTGTTCTTGAATGAGCAGTTCTTC. Encoded protein: CSVVFLNEQFF.